The clone carrying this T cell receptor (beta chain) was seen more than once but under ten times. TCRdb re-derived calls from the RT-PCR reads in MiXCR, one entry per CDR3 protein. In the table there are about 540,000 distinct CDR3 sequences, approximately 20% of which are singletons. The CDR3 runs to 15 residues. V lost 4 bases, J lost 0 bases, and 13 bases lay in between. CDR1 MNHEY and CDR2 SVGEGT come from the germline V gene. The data originate from a study of response to subunit inactivated influenza vaccine. These data also featured in a second study, about T cells expressing NK-cell markers. That work states: The authors made TCR beta cDNA libraries by 5'RACE template switching. This switching added a universal primer site and UMIs. It was sorted CD3+CD56-NKG2C+, CD3+CD56+NKG2C- and CD3+CD56+NKG2C+ T cells that provided the TCR beta repertoires. Seven HCMV-seropositive donors and one seronegative donor made up the eight sequenced donors. These same clonotypes (in a few donors) also led the CD3+CD56-NKG2C+ fraction.

The sequencing here drew on CD4+ T cells sorted from PBMCs, taken approximately 13 days after vaccination. The sequence came from a man aged 45-65 years who received an inactivated influenza vaccine. The chain couples TRBV6-2 or TRBV6-3 to TRBJ2-7; D may be TRBD2 (6 bases). The CDR3 coding sequence is TGTGCCAGCAGTTTGACTAGTGCGGCCTCCTACGAGCAGTACTTC. This gives the protein CASSLTSAASYEQYF.